A single sample gave rise to the 26 T cell receptor beta chains below, sequenced in a study of T cell responses to AZD1222 COVID-19 vaccine. The data were produced by immunoSEQ multiplex PCR, yet TCRdb's version contains in-frame clones alone and is incomplete. The sample shows 150,000 or so clones, approximately 92% of them seen only once. The source was peripheral blood, collected on day 0 of AZD1222 vaccination. The source of these receptors is an adult in good health.

The chain links TRBV3-1 (or the pseudogene TRBV3-2) to TRBJ1-2, with a possible D match to TRBD1 (5 bases). This CDR3 contains 14 residues. The germline V gene has CDR1 LGHDT and CDR2 YNNKEL (reference sequence). Trimming took off 4 bases at V and 1 base at J, with 10 bases between the two ends. The CDR3 loop is CASSPIDSNYGYTF. The CDR3 DNA is TGTGCCAGCAGCCCTATCGACAGTAACTATGGCTACACCTTC.

This chain uses TRBV5-4 with TRBJ2-7, with D perhaps being TRBD1 or TRBD2 (6 bases each). This CDR3 is built from 14 residues. The V end was cut by 4 bases, the J end by 1 base, with 12 bases between. Germline V gives CDR1 SGHNT, CDR2 YYREEE (reference sequence). CDR3 protein: CASSPEGGSYEQYF. CDR3 DNA: TGTGCCAGCAGCCCTGAGGGGGGATCCTACGAGCAGTACTTC.

CDR3 region: CATSGGDRGRWETQYF. CDR3 sequence (DNA): TGTGCCACCAGTGGGGGGGACAGGGGAAGGTGGGAGACCCAGTACTTC. The rearrangement uses TRBV24-1 and TRBJ2-5, with TRBD1 matching over 10 bases. Germline V gene sequence: CDR1 KGHDR, CDR2 SFDVKD. The V gene end was trimmed by 5 bases and the J gene end by 5 bases; junction bases not matched to a gene: 10. This CDR3 spans 16 amino acids.

V and J are TRBV7-2 and TRBJ2-7; TRBD2 matches 10 bases. After removal of 5 bases from V and 1 base from J, the junction contained 5 bases not matched to a gene. CDR1 is SGHTA and CDR2 is FQGNSA in the germline V gene. The CDR3 is 15 residues long. Here the CDR3 reads CASSIILAGSYEQYF. CDR3 DNA sequence: TGTGCCAGCAGCATCATACTAGCGGGATCCTACGAGCAGTACTTC.

The chain recombines TRBV2 with TRBJ2-5; D gene ambiguous. The CDR3 is 11 amino acids. Germline CDR1 is SNHLY and CDR2 is FYNNEI. The V gene lost 7 bases and the J gene lost 2 bases, with 5 bases spanning the gap. CDR3 sequence: CASKIQETQYF. The CDR3 DNA follows: TGTGCCAGCAAGATACAAGAGACCCAGTACTTC.

The chain carries TRBV7-8 and TRBJ1-4, with D tentatively TRBD1 (5 bases). V lost 5 bases and J lost 11, with 18 bases in between. CDR3 size: 14 residues. Germline V CDR1 and CDR2: SGHVS, FQNEAQ. The CDR3 coding sequence is TGTGCCAGCAGCGCGCCCGCCAGGGCCGGGAAACTGTTTTTT. Translation: CASSAPARAGKLFF.

This clone appeared once. The gene calls are TRBV5-8 and TRBJ2-3; D is possibly TRBD2 (6 bases). Per germline, CDR1 SGHTS and CDR2 YDEGEE. The CDR3 consists of 14 residues. Trimming took off 5 bases at V and 2 bases at J, with 12 bases between the two ends. The CDR3 protein is CASSLGGTTDTQYF. The CDR3 coding sequence is TGTGCCAGCAGTCTAGGAGGGACCACAGATACGCAGTATTTT.

The chain has TRBV28 and TRBJ1-2, with TRBD1 matching 10 bases. Germline V lookup: CDR1 MDHEN, CDR2 SYDVKM. Trimming took 5 bases from V and 2 from J; bases not matched to a gene: 5. The CDR3 totals 15 residues. The CDR3 protein is CASSARQGANYGYTF. The DNA for the CDR3 is TGTGCCAGCAGTGCCCGACAGGGGGCAAACTATGGCTACACCTTC.

This clone occurred once. V usage is TRBV7-9 and J usage is TRBJ2-5, with D tentatively TRBD1 (5 bases). The V gene lost 8 bases and the J gene lost 5 bases, with 21 bases spanning the gap. Looked up from germline, CDR1 is SEHNR and CDR2 is FQNEAQ (reference sequence). This CDR3 has 15 amino acids. In nucleotides, the CDR3 is TGTGCCAGCGGACCACAGGCTGGCGCCGGGGAGACCCAGTACTTC. The encoded protein is CASGPQAGAGETQYF. Together with reference TRBV7-9 and TRBJ2-5, the CDR3 gives the full variable domain: DTGVSQNPRHKITKRGQNVTFRCDPISEHNRLYWYRQTLGQGPEFLTYFQNEAQLEKSRLLSDRFSAERPKGSFSTLEIQRTEQGDSAMYLCASGPQAGAGETQYFGPGTRLLVL.

The rearrangement uses TRBV19 and TRBJ2-1; D is perhaps TRBD1 or TRBD2 (5 bases each). Germline assignment: CDR1 LNHDA and CDR2 SQIVND (reference sequence). V lost 4 bases and J 8 bases, leaving 21 bases between the germline ends. This CDR3 comprises 16 residues. CDR3 nucleotides: TGTGCCAGTAGTACTTACCGGGACCCCTTAAGCTATGAGCAGTTCTTC. This encodes CASSTYRDPLSYEQFF.

About this clone itself: The identical CDR3 is also encoded by other nucleotide sequences in the sample. The chain uses TRBV6-1 and TRBJ1-1; D is perhaps TRBD1 (5 bases). The CDR3 extends over 18 amino acids. V was shortened by 4 bases and J by 5 bases, with 26 bases between the two germline ends. CDR1 and CDR2 from the germline V gene are MNHNS and SASEGT. The DNA for the CDR3 is TGTGCCAGCAGTGTTCCTCTCAGGGACTCCGTCCTCGGTACTGAAGCTTTCTTT. Translated, it gives CASSVPLRDSVLGTEAFF.

V is TRBV18 and J is TRBJ1-3; a weak D match, TRBD1 (5 bases). The germline V gene encodes CDR1 KGHSH and CDR2 LQKENI. The V and J ends lost 2 bases and 0 bases respectively, with 14 bases between them. The CDR3 loop spans 17 amino acids. CDR3 nucleotides: TGTGCCAGCTCACCAAAGCCGAACAGGCACTCTGGAAACACCATATATTTT. Translated, it gives CASSPKPNRHSGNTIYF.

CDR3 sequence (DNA): TGTGCCAGTAGTATCAGGAGGGAGCAGTTCTTC. Translating gives CASSIRREQFF. The chain carries TRBV19 and TRBJ2-1; maybe TRBD2 (5 bases). The germline V and J ends were trimmed by 3 bases and 10 bases, with 7 bases remaining between them. Germline V gene sequence: CDR1 LNHDA, CDR2 SQIVND (reference sequence). The CDR3 totals 11 residues.

The chain uses TRBV7-9 and TRBJ2-5; tentative D call: TRBD2 (6 bases). The CDR3 has 14 residues. Germline assignment: CDR1 SEHNR and CDR2 FQNEAQ (reference sequence). The V end was cut by 5 bases, the J end by 0 bases, with 10 bases between. CDR3: CASSERDYQETQYF. As DNA, the CDR3 is TGTGCCAGCAGCGAACGGGACTACCAAGAGACCCAGTACTTC.

This chain links TRBV5-1 with TRBJ2-3, with D hard to call. With 3 bases removed from V and 4 bases from J, the gap between germline ends came to 12 bases. Per germline, CDR1 SGHRS and CDR2 YFSETQ. The CDR3 extends over 14 amino acids. CDR3 DNA: TGCGCCAGCAGCTCAACGTATCATGCAGATACGCAGTATTTT. This gives the protein CASSSTYHADTQYF.

This chain links TRBV7-2 with TRBJ1-5, with unresolved D. The V and J ends lost 4 bases and 7 bases respectively, with 17 bases between them. CDR1 is SGHTA, CDR2 FQGNSA, per germline. The CDR3 runs 15 residues. CDR3 sequence (DNA): TGTGCCAGCAGCTCCTCGGCGGGGTCCGGACAGCCCCAGCATTTT. Protein product: CASSSSAGSGQPQHF.

The chain couples TRBV7-2 to TRBJ2-3; D might be TRBD1 or TRBD2, each matching 6 bases. Trimming took 0 bases from V and 3 from J, leaving 16 bases between them. This CDR3 has 17 amino acids. The germline V gene has CDR1 SGHTA and CDR2 FQGNSA. The CDR3 here is CASSLASGGFGTDTQYF. CDR3 DNA sequence: TGTGCCAGCAGCTTAGCGTCCGGGGGCTTCGGGACAGATACGCAGTATTTT. Complete variable domain (other parts from reference TRBV7-2 and TRBJ2-3): GAGVSQSPSNKVTEKGKDVELRCDPISGHTALYWYRQSLGQGLEFLIYFQGNSAPDKSGLPSDRFSAERTGGSVSTLTIQRTQQEDSAVYLCASSLASGGFGTDTQYFGPGTRLTVL.

The V gene is TRBV7-9, the J gene TRBJ1-4; perhaps TRBD1 as D (5 bases). The germline CDR1 and CDR2 sequences are SEHNR and FQNEAQ (reference sequence). V dropped 1 base and J dropped 3 bases, with 18 bases sitting between them. This CDR3 has 18 residues. For the CDR3, the DNA is TGTGCCAGCAGCTTAGGGGCCGGGACCATATCTTCTAATGAAAAACTGTTTTTT. Encoded protein: CASSLGAGTISSNEKLFF.

This chain joins TRBV10-2 and TRBJ1-5; tentatively, D is TRBD1 (5 bases). This CDR3 region has 14 residues. CDR1 and CDR2 from the germline V gene are WSHSY and SAAADI. Trimming took 0 bases from V and 4 from J, leaving 7 bases between them. The CDR3 DNA sequence: TGCGCCAGCAGTGAGTCGGGGGTTAATCAGCCCCAGCATTTT. Its translation is CASSESGVNQPQHF.

This chain uses TRBV12-3 or TRBV12-4 with TRBJ1-4; D not resolved. The CDR3 is made up of 12 amino acids. V lost 6 bases and J lost 8, with 10 bases in between. Here the CDR3 DNA reads TGTGCCAGCAGCCTAAGACTAGAAAAACTGTTTTTT. Its protein product is CASSLRLEKLFF.

This clone was counted a single time. The chain couples TRBV5-1 to TRBJ2-1; 8 nucleotides match TRBD1. The CDR3 consists of 14 residues. In germline, CDR1 is SGHRS, CDR2 YFSETQ. V lost 4 bases, J lost 7 bases, and 7 bases stayed unmatched. The CDR3 region is CASSTGGMVNEQFF. For the CDR3, the DNA is TGCGCCAGCAGCACAGGGGGTATGGTAAATGAGCAGTTCTTC.

The chain uses TRBV19 and TRBJ1-5; D gene uncertain. From germline, CDR1 is LNHDA and CDR2 SQIVND (reference sequence). The CDR3 has 13 residues. V lost 4 bases and J lost 0, with 4 bases in between. CDR3 bases: TGTGCCAGTAGTAGGGATAGCAATCAGCCCCAGCATTTT. Its translation: CASSRDSNQPQHF.

The V and J genes are TRBV5-1 and TRBJ2-1, with 9 bases that match TRBD1. This CDR3 is 15 amino acids long. V was clipped by 4 bases and J by 1 base; unmatched bases: 3. The germline gives CDR1 SGHRS, CDR2 YFSETQ. The CDR3 protein is CASSEDRGSYNEQFF. The CDR3 DNA reads as TGCGCCAGCAGCGAGGACAGGGGATCCTACAATGAGCAGTTCTTC.

The chain recombines TRBV19 with TRBJ2-3, with TRBD2 matching over 7 bases. V shed 10 bases, J shed 5 bases, and the junction held 9 bases outside the gene matches. This CDR3 spans 13 amino acids. Germline-derived CDR1 and CDR2 are LNHDA and SQIVND (reference sequence). The CDR3 protein is CATSPGGRDTQYF. The CDR3 DNA reads as TGTGCCACCTCGCCGGGGGGTCGAGATACGCAGTATTTT.

This clone was seen more than once but under ten times. V is TRBV6-5 and J is TRBJ1-5, with D hard to call. This CDR3 comprises 13 residues. Trimming pared 2 bases from V and 4 bases from J, leaving 6 bases between. Germline V gene sequence: CDR1 MNHEY, CDR2 SVGAGI. The CDR3 is CASSYDPNQPQHF. The CDR3 nucleotides are TGTGCCAGCAGTTACGACCCAAATCAGCCCCAGCATTTT.

This chain joins TRBV11-2 and TRBJ2-1; 11 bases align to TRBD2. CDR3 length equals 18 residues. The V gene end was trimmed by 2 bases and the J gene end by 0 bases; junction bases not matched to a gene: 6. Germline V lookup: CDR1 SGHAT, CDR2 FQNNGV. The CDR3 protein is CASSLQTSGVSSYNEQFF. In DNA form, the CDR3 reads TGTGCCAGCAGCTTACAGACTAGCGGGGTAAGCTCCTACAATGAGCAGTTCTTC.